This T cell receptor beta chain is drawn from a study of blood T cell repertoires in COVID-19. Across the whole study: Whether acute or convalescent, the COVID-19 samples came from the United States, Italy and Spain. From T cells, B-cell-depleted T cells, or PBMCs came the material, which was cDNA or gDNA.

The authors' processing: The authors estimated nucleated cell counts from reference gene primer amplification. Method: immunoSEQ multiplex PCR; TCRdb's copy keeps in-frame clones and lacks some. V and J calls and clone size come straight from that table; D and trimming were deduced from the DNA. This table holds 100,000 to 150,000 clones, roughly 90% found once. The count of this clone is one. This CDR3 has 15 amino acids. Trimming cost V 2 bases and J 2 bases; bases outside gene matches: 2. Germline loops: CDR1 SGDLS, CDR2 YYNGEE. This clonotype was sampled from a man in his 70s with active COVID-19. Sequencing input: peripheral blood. The chain recombines TRBV9 with TRBJ2-1, with 9 bases lining up with TRBD1. The CDR3 nucleotides are TGTGCCAGCAGCGTCCGGGACAGGGCCTACAATGAGCAGTTCTTC. Translating it yields CASSVRDRAYNEQFF.